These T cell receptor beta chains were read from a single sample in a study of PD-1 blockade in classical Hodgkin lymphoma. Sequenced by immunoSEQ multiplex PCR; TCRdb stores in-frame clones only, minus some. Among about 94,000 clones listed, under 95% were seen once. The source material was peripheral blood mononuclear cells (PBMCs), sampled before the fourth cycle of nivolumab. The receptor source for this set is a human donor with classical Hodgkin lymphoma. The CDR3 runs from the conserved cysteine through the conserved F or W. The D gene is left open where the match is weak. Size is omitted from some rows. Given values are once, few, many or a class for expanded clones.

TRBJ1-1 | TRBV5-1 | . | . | TGCGCCAGCAGCTTGGGCAGGGCCACTGAAGCTTTCTTT | CASSLGRATEAFF
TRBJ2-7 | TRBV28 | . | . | TGTGCCAGCCTGGACGGCCTCTCCTACGAGCAGTACTTC | CASLDGLSYEQYF
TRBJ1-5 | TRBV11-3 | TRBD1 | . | TGTGCCAGCAGCTTACGGGACAGGGTGTTTTTTGCTCAGCCCCAGCATTTT | CASSLRDRVFFAQPQHF
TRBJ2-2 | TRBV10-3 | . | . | TGTGCCATCAGTGCAAATGGGGGTTATGAGGCCGGGGAGCTGTTTTTT | CAISANGGYEAGELFF
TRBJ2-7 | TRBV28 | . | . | TGTGCCAGCAGTTTATTTTGGGACGGAAGAATCTACGAGCAGTACTTC | CASSLFWDGRIYEQYF
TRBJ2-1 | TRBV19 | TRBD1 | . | TGTGCCAGTAAGCCTCTCAGGGGGTCCTACAATGAGCAGTTCTTC | CASKPLRGSYNEQFF
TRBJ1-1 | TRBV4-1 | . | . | TGCGCCAGCAGCCAAGACCCGTCGGGGCTTCAAAGGGAAGCTTTCTTT | CASSQDPSGLQREAFF
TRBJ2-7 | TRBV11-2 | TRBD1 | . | TGTGCCTCCCGGAAAGGTCCCGGGACAGGGGATCGCGAGCAGTACTTC | CASRKGPGTGDREQYF
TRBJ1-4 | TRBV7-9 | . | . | TGTGCCAGCAGGTCCTGGAGGGGGGAAGGTGAAAAACTGTTTTTT | CASRSWRGEGEKLFF
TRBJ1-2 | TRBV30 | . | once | TGTGCCTGGAGTGTTGGGGAAGGGGGCTACACCTTC | CAWSVGEGGYTF
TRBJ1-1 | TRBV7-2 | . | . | TGTGCCAGCAGCTTAGGATATACGGACACTGAAGCTTTCTTT | CASSLGYTDTEAFF
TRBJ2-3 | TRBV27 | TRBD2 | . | TGTGCCAGCAGTTTACGAAACCTAGCGGGAGGAGAGTATTTT | CASSLRNLAGGEYF
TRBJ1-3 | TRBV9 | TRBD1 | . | TGTGCCAGCAGCGAGGGTCCTGCCCCGAGACAGGGGGCGAATTTT | CASSEGPAPRQGANF
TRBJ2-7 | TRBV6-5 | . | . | TGTGCCAGCAGTTTCACGGGCTACGAGCAGTACTTC | CASSFTGYEQYF
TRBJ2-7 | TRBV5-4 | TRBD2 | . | TGTGCCAGCAGCTTGGCCGCGACTAGCGGGACCTACGAGCAGTACTTC | CASSLAATSGTYEQYF
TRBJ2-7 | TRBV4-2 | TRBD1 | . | TGTGCCAGCAGCCAAGAAGAAGGGACAGGGGCATACGAGCAGTACTTC | CASSQEEGTGAYEQYF
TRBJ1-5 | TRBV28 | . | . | TGTGCCAGCAGTTCCTCTTTAGATAGCAATCAGCCCCAGCATTTT | CASSSSLDSNQPQHF
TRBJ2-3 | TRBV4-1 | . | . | TGCGCCAGCAGCCAGGGTGGGACCACCAGGGGCGCCATGGATACGCAGTATTTT | CASSQGGTTRGAMDTQYF
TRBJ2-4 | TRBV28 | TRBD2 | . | TGTGCCAGCAGTTTATGGAGAGCGGGAGGGCCAGACCTTTTGATCATTCAGTACTTC | CASSLWRAGGPDLLIIQYF
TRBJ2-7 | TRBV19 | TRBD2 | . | TGTGCCAGTAGTAGTAGCGGGAGGGGCCCTTCCTACGAGCAGTACTTC | CASSSSGRGPSYEQYF
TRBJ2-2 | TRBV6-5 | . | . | TGTGCCAGCAGTTACTCCGGAAACACCGGGGAGCTGTTTTTT | CASSYSGNTGELFF
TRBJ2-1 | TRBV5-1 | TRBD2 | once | TGCGCCAGCAGCTTGTACCCCGGGACTAGCCAAGTTAATGAGCAGTTCTTC | CASSLYPGTSQVNEQFF
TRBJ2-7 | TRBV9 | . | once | TGTGCCAGCAGCGTAGGCGGAAGCTCCTACGAGCAGTACTTC | CASSVGGSSYEQYF
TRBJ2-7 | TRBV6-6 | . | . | TGTGCCAGCAGTTACTCCCCCCACTCTTCCTACGAGCAGTACTTC | CASSYSPHSSYEQYF
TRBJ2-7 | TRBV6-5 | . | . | TGTGCCAGCAGTATGAGGGAAGCAGGTGCCTACGAGCAGTACTTC | CASSMREAGAYEQYF
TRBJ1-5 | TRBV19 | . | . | TGTGCCAGTATCCTAAAACGGCGGGGGGACGGCAATCAGCCCCAGCATTTT | CASILKRRGDGNQPQHF
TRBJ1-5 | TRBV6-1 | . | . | TGTGCCAGCAGTCCGGACACTGGCAATCAGCCCCAGCATTTT | CASSPDTGNQPQHF
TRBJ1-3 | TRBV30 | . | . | TGTGCCACCTCCGGAGGAAACACCATATATTTT | CATSGGNTIYF
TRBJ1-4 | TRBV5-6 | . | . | TGTGCCAGCAGCTTGGCCGATCGAGCAACTAATGAAAAACTGTTTTTT | CASSLADRATNEKLFF
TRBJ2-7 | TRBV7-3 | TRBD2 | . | TGTGCCAGCAGCTTAGGCGGGAGTGGCGAGCAGTACTTC | CASSLGGSGEQYF
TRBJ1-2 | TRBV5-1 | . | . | TGCGCCAGCAGCTTGGCGGGAAGGACCGGGAACTATGGCTACACCTTC | CASSLAGRTGNYGYTF
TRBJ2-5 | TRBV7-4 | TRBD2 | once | TGTGCCAGCAGCTCGCCTCGGACTAGCTGTCGGGAGACCCAGTACTTC | CASSSPRTSCRETQYF
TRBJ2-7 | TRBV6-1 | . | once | TGTGCCAGCTGGGGGGGGCGTACTACTAGTTACGAGCAGTACTTC | CASWGGRTTSYEQYF
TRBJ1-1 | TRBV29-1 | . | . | TGCAGCGTTGTGTCAGGGGACACTGAAGCTTTCTTT | CSVVSGDTEAFF
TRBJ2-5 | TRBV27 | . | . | TGTGCCAGCAGTATCGAAGGGGAGAGAGAGACCCAGTACTTC | CASSIEGERETQYF
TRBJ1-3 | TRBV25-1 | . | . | TGTGCCAGCAGTGTGGGGTCCCTCTCTGGAAACACCATATATTTT | CASSVGSLSGNTIYF
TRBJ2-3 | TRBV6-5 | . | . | TGTGCCAGCAGTTCGGGACGGACGGCAGATACGCAGTATTTT | CASSSGRTADTQYF
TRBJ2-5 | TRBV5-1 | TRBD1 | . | TGCGCCAGCAGCTTTAAGACAGGGGCCATGGGGGAGACCCAGTACTTC | CASSFKTGAMGETQYF